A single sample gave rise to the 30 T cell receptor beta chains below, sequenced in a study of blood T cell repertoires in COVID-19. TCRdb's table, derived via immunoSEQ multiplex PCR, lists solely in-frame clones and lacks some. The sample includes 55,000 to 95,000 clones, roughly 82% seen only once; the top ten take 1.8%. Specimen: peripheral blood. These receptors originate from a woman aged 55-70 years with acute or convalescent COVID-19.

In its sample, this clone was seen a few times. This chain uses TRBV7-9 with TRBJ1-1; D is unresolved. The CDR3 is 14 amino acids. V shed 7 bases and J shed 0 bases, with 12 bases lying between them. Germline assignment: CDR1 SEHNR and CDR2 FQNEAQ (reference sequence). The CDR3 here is CASNFGRMNTEAFF. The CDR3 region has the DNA TGTGCCAGCAACTTCGGCAGGATGAACACTGAAGCTTTCTTT. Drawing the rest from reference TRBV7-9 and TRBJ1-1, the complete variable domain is DTGVSQNPRHKITKRGQNVTFRCDPISEHNRLYWYRQTLGQGPEFLTYFQNEAQLEKSRLLSDRFSAERPKGSFSTLEIQRTEQGDSAMYLCASNFGRMNTEAFFGQGTRLTVV.

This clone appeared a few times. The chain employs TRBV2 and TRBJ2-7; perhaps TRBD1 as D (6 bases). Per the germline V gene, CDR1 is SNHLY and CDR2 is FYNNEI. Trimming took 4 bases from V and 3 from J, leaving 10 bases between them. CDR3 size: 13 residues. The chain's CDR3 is CASSGAGDYEQYF. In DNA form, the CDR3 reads TGTGCCAGCAGTGGGGCAGGGGACTACGAGCAGTACTTC.

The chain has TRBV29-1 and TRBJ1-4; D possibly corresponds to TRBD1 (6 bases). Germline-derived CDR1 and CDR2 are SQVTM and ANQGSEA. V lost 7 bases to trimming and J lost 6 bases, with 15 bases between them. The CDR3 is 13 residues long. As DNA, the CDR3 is TGCAGCGCCCTACAGGGCTGGCATGAAAAACTGTTTTTT. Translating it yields CSALQGWHEKLFF.

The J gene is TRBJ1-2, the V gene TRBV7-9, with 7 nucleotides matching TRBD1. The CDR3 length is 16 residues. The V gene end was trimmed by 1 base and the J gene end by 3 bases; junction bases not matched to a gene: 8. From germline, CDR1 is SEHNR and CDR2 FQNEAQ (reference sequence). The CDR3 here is CASSLVTGGGDYGYTF. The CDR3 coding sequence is TGTGCCAGCAGCTTAGTGACGGGAGGGGGCGACTATGGCTACACCTTC.

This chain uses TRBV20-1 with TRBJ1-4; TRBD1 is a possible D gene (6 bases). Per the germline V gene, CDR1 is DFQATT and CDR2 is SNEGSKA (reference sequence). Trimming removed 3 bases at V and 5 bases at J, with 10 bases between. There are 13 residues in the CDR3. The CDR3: CSASIRGNEKLFF. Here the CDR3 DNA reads TGCAGTGCTAGTATCAGGGGCAATGAAAAACTGTTTTTT.

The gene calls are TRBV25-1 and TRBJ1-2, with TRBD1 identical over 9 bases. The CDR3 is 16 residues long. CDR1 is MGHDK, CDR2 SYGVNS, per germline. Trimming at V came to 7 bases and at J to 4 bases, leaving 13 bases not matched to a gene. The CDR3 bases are TGTGCCAGCACCAAAACCACAGGGGGCAGTGGCTATGGCTACACCTTC. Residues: CASTKTTGGSGYGYTF.

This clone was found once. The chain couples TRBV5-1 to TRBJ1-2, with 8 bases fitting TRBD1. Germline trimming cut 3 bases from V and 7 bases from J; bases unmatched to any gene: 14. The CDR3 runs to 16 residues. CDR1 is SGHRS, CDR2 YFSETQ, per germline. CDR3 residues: CASSWGPGAGGSGYTF. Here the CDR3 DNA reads TGCGCCAGCAGCTGGGGGCCCGGGGCAGGGGGCTCTGGCTACACCTTC.

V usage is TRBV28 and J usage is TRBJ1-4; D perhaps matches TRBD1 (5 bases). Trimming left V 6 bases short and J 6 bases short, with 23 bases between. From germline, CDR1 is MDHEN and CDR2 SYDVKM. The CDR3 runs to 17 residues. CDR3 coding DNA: TGTGCCAGCAGCGCCAGTTTGGGAACAGGCTCATATGAAAAACTGTTTTTT. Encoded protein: CASSASLGTGSYEKLFF.

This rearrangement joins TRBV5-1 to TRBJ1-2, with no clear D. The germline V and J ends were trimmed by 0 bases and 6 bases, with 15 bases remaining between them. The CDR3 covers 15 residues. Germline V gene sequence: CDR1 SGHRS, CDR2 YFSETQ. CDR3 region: CASSLVPGMSDGYTF. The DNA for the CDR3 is TGCGCCAGCAGCTTGGTTCCGGGGATGAGCGATGGCTACACCTTC.

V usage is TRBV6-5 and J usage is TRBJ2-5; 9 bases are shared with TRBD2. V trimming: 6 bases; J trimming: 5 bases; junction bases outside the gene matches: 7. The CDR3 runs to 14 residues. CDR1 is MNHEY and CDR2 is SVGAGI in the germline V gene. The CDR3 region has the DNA TGTGCCAGCAGGGGCGGGGGGGCTGGTGAGACCCAGTACTTC. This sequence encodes CASRGGGAGETQYF.

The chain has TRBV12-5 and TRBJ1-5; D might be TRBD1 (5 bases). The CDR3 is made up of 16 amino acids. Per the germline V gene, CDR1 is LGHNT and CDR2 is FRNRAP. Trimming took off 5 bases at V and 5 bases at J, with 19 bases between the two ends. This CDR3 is CASGMDTWTYDQPQHF. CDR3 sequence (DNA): TGTGCTAGTGGTATGGACACGTGGACATACGATCAGCCCCAGCATTTT.

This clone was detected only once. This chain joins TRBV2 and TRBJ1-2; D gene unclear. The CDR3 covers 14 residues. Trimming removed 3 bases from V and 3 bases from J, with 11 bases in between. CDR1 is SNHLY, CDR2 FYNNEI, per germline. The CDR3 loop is CASSEEAGDYGYTF. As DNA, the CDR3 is TGTGCCAGCAGTGAGGAGGCCGGTGACTATGGCTACACCTTC.

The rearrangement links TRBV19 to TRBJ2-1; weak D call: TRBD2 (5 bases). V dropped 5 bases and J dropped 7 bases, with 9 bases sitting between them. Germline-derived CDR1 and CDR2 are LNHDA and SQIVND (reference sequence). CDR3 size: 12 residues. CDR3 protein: CASSERENEQFF. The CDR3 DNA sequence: TGTGCCAGTAGTGAAAGGGAGAATGAGCAGTTCTTC.

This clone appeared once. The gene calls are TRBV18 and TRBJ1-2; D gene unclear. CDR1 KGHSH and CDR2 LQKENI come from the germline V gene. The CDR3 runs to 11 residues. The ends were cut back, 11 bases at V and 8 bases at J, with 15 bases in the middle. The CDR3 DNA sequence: TGTGCCTCCTCCCAAGGAGAAGGCTACACCTTC. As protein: CASSQGEGYTF.

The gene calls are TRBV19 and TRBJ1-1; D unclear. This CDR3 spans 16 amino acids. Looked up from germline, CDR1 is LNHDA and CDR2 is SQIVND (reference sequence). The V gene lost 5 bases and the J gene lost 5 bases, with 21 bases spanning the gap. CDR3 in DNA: TGTGCCAGTAGTCTCGACACCCAGGCCAGAGGGACTGAAGCTTTCTTT. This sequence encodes CASSLDTQARGTEAFF.

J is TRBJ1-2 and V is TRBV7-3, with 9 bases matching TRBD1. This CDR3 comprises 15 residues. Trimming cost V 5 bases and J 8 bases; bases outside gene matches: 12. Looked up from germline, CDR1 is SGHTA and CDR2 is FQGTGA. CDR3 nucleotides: TGTGCCAGCAGCCAAAAGACAGGGGGTAAGGGCGGCTACACCTTC. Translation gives CASSQKTGGKGGYTF.

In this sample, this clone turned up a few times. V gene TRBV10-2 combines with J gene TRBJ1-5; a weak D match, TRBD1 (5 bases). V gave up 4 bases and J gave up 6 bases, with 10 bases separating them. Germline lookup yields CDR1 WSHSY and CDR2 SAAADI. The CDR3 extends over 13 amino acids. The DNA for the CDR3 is TGCGCCAGCAGTGGGGGGGTAGGTCAGCCCCAGCATTTT. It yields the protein CASSGGVGQPQHF.

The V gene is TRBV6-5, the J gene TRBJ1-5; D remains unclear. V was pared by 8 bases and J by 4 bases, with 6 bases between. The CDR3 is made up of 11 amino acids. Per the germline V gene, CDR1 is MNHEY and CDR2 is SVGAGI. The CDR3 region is CASGRNQPQHF. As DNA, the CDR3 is TGTGCCAGCGGTAGAAATCAGCCCCAGCATTTT.

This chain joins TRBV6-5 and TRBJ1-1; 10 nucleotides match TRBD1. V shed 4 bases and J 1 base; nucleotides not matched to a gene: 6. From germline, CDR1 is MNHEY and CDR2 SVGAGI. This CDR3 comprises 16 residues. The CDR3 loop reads CASSLDRGVGNTEAFF. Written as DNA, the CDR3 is TGTGCCAGCAGTTTGGACAGGGGGGTCGGGAACACTGAAGCTTTCTTT.

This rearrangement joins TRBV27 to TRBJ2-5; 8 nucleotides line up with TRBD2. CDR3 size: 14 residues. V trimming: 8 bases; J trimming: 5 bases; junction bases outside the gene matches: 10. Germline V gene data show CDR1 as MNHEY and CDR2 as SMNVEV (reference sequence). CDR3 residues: CASGGGRSSETQYF. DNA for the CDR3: TGTGCCAGCGGGGGCGGGAGGAGTAGCGAGACCCAGTACTTC.

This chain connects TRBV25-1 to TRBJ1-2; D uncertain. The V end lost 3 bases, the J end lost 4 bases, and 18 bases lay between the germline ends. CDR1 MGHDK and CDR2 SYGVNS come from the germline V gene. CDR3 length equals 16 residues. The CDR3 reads CASSDPNKASLYGYTF. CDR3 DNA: TGTGCCAGCAGTGACCCTAACAAGGCTAGCCTCTATGGCTACACCTTC.

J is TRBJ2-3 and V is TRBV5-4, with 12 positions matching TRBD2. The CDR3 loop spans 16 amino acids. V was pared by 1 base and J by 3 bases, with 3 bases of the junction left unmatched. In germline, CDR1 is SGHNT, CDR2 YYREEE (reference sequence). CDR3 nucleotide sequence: TGTGCCAGCAGCTTGTTACTAGCGGGGGGAACAGATACGCAGTATTTT. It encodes CASSLLLAGGTDTQYF. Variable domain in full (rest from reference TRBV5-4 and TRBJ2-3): ETGVTQSPTHLIKTRGQQVTLRCSSQSGHNTVSWYQQALGQGPQFIFQYYREEENGRGNFPPRFSGLQFPNYSSELNVNALELDDSALYLCASSLLLAGGTDTQYFGPGTRLTVL.

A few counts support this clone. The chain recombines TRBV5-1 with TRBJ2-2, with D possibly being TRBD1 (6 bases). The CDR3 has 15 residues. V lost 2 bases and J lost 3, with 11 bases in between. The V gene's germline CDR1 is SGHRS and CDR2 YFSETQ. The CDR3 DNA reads TGCGCCAGCAGCTTAGGGGGAGTAGACACCGGGGAGCTGTTTTTT. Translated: CASSLGGVDTGELFF.

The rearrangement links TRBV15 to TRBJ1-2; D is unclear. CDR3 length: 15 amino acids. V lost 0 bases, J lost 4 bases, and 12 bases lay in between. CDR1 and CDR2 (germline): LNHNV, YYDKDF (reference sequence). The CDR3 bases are TGTGCCACCAGCAGAGAGTTCGGGGTTGGCTATGGCTACACCTTC. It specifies CATSREFGVGYGYTF.

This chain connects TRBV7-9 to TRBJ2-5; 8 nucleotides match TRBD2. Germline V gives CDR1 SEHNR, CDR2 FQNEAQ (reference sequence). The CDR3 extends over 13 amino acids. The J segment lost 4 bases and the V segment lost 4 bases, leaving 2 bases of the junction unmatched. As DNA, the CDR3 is TGTGCCAGCAGCTCGGGACTAGGAGAGACCCAGTACTTC. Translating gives CASSSGLGETQYF.

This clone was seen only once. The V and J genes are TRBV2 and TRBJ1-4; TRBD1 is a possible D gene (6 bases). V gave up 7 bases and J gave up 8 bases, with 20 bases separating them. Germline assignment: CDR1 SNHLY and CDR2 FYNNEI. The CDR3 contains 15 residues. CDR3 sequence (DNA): TGTGCCAGCATCCTGGGGGCAATATCGAGGGAAAAACTGTTTTTT. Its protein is CASILGAISREKLFF. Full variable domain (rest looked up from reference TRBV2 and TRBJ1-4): EPEVTQTPSHQVTQMGQEVILRCVPISNHLYFYWYRQILGQKVEFLVSFYNNEISEKSEIFDDQFSVERPDGSNFTLKIRSTKLEDSAMYFCASILGAISREKLFFGSGTQLSVL.

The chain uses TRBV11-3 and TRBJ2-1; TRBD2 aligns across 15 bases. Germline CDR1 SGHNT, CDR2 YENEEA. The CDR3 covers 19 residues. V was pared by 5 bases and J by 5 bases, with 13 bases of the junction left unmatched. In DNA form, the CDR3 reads TGTGCCAGCAGCAAAGGACTAGCGGGAGGGCCCTCCCCCCACAATGAGCAGTTCTTC. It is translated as CASSKGLAGGPSPHNEQFF.

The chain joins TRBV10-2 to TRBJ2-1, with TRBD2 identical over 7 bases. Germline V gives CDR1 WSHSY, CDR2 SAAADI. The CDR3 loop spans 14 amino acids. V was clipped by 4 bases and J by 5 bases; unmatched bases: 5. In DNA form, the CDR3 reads TGCGCCAGCAGTGGTCCTAGCGGCGACAATGAGCAGTTCTTC. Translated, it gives CASSGPSGDNEQFF.

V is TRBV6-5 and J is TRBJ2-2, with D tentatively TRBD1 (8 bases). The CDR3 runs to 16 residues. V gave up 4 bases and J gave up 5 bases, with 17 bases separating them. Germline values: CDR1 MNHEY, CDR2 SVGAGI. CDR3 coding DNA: TGTGCCAGCAGTTCTCTAGGACAGGGAGGGACCGGGGAGCTGTTTTTT. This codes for CASSSLGQGGTGELFF.

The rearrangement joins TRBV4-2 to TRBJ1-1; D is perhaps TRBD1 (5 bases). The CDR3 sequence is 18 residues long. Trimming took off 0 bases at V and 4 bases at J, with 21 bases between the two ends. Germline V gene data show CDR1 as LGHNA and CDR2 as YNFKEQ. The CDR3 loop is CASSQDQRGTPGGTEAFF. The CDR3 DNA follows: TGTGCCAGCAGCCAAGATCAAAGAGGAACTCCGGGGGGCACTGAAGCTTTCTTT.